This T cell receptor (beta chain) was sequenced during a study of T cell responses to AZD1222 COVID-19 vaccine. The study's findings and limits: Donors were largely white British and mainly female; clonal diversity was possibly underestimated.

Of note for this clone: The antigen remains unidentified.

Sequenced by immunoSEQ multiplex PCR; TCRdb stores in-frame clones only, minus some. The sample records roughly 120,000 clones, 70% to 90% being singletons. This material consisted of peripheral blood, taken on day 0 of AZD1222 vaccination. The clonotype comes from an adult in good health.

CDR3 protein: CASSPPGTRSNQPQHF. The DNA of the CDR3 is TGTGCCAGTAGTCCCCCCGGGACACGGAGCAATCAGCCCCAGCATTTT. The rearrangement uses TRBV19 and TRBJ1-5; TRBD1 might be the D (6 bases). This CDR3 is 16 amino acids long. CDR1 LNHDA and CDR2 SQIVND come from the germline V gene (reference sequence). V was shortened by 5 bases and J by 1 base, with 15 bases between the two germline ends.